This T cell receptor beta chain came from a study of blood T cell repertoires in COVID-19 (TCRdb year 2020). Describing the broader study: Samples covering the acute and convalescent phases of COVID-19 were provided by collaborators in the United States, Italy and Spain. The material from the prospective study consisted of cDNA or gDNA derived from T cells, B-cell-depleted T cells, or PBMCs. The dataset comprised deeply sampled blood TCRbeta repertoires from subjects exposed to, actively infected with, or recovered from COVID-19. A freely available public database, intended as a resource for researchers studying the immune response to SARS-CoV-2, is where the repertoires were released. The samples were drawn from two sources: the first 160 participants of the ongoing ImmuneRACE study, and 1,000 to 1,500 subjects contributed by 6 global collaborators. Nearly every sample came with metadata listing a de-identified subject ID, COVID-19 status, age in years and sex. Where available, HLA class I and class II types were taken from metadata supplied by the sample provider and were not determined by assay-based typing.

In regard to this clone: Its recognized antigen is unknown. Per-base qualities were not stored, and no clone one base away is much larger.

In the prospective study, participants were 18 to 89 years old, resided in about two dozen geographic areas of the United States, and were enrolled through a virtual design. Cohort assignment in the prospective study relied on participant-reported clinical history from a screening survey and a study questionnaire. Exposed participants had been in contact with someone with a PCR-confirmed or clinician-diagnosed COVID-19 case within 2 weeks of study entry. Mobile phlebotomists in the prospective study collected whole blood, serum and a nasopharyngeal or oropharyngeal swab from every participant. Prospective study participants could optionally give additional blood draws and questionnaires over a 2-month period. Blood samples from the prospective study were shipped frozen or at room temperature prior to DNA extraction. TCRbeta CDR3 regions were amplified from genomic DNA by means of the immunoSEQ Assay, a bias-controlled multiplex PCR. Per the source publication's procedure: Nucleated cell counts per sample were estimated from amplification of reference gene primers within the assay. To quantify the absolute abundance of each unique TCRbeta CDR3 rearrangement, sequence reads were collapsed and filtered. For each sample, productive Simpson clonality was calculated by taking the square root of Simpson's diversity index across productive rearrangements. Sourced from immuneACCESS, this table was stored by TCRdb with only in-frame sequences that have V and J called. A share of the clones is absent; for the studies checked, an unresolved V gene accounts for under half, and the remainder has no known explanation. V and J calls plus clone size are reproduced from that table; the DNA served to infer D and trimming. The sample includes 150,000 or so clones, with around 84% observed a single time. Clones ranked in the top ten supply under 7% of the sample.

CDR1 is given as SGHNT and CDR2 as YYREEE, both from the germline V gene (reference sequence). The CDR3 goes from the cysteine to the phenylalanine over 15 residues. Only CDR3 DNA is held: 45 bases, read in frame from base 1. Trimming takes 4 bases off V and 7 bases off J; junction bases not matched to a gene: 10. General conclusions and limits of the study: The amount of clinical and demographic metadata varied by source and participant and was provided uncurated.

The sample consisted of PBMCs or T cells enriched from blood (not recorded which). The rearranged segments are TRBV5-4 and TRBJ2-1, and 8 junctional nucleotides match TRBD2. This sequence originates from a woman aged 50 to 65 who had been exposed to COVID-19. The DNA sequence reads TGTGCCAGCAGCCCCTCCGGGACTAGAGGTAATGAGCAGTTCTTC. Its translation reads: CASSPSGTRGNEQFF.